This T cell receptor beta chain stems from a study of blood T cell repertoires in COVID-19. Germline loops: CDR1 SGHVS, CDR2 FNYEAQ. The length of the CDR3 is 17 residues. V trimming: 0 bases; J trimming: 4 bases; junction bases outside the gene matches: 8. TCRdb keeps only in-frame clones here, not all; method: immunoSEQ multiplex PCR. Seen here are about 63,000 clones, 88% observed once, and the top ten hold about 5%. The sequence came from a human donor in a cohort sampled during active COVID-19. The chain combines TRBV7-6 with TRBJ2-1, with 8 bases fitting TRBD1. Sample: peripheral blood. The CDR3 protein is CASSLALTGTGYNEQFF. Here the CDR3 DNA reads TGTGCCAGCAGCTTAGCGCTTACCGGGACAGGATACAATGAGCAGTTCTTC.